These 24 T cell receptor beta chains were sequenced from one sample in a study of T cells in Graves' hyperthyroidism and ophthalmopathy. It was RNA transcripts that yielded the amplified TCR beta CDR3 regions. The HTBI set primed first-round TCR CDR3 RT-PCR. TCRdb independently ran MiXCR on the multiplex PCR reads; one entry per CDR3 protein. This repertoire shows hundreds of thousands of distinct CDR3 sequences, roughly 46% found once; its top ten account for under 8.5%. The sequencing input was peripheral blood or thyroid tissue (not recorded which). These receptors all come from an adult man with Graves' disease, either hyperthyroidism or ophthalmopathy (not recorded which).

The rearrangement uses TRBV12-3 or TRBV12-4 and TRBJ1-4; no reliable D call. This CDR3 has 14 residues. V lost 3 bases and J 8 bases, leaving 13 bases between the germline ends. The DNA for the CDR3 is TGTGCCAGCAGTTTGAGTAGGAGTAGCGAAAAACTGTTTTTT. It yields the protein CASSLSRSSEKLFF.

V gene TRBV24-1 combines with J gene TRBJ2-5, with D perhaps matching TRBD1 (6 bases). The CDR3 covers 13 residues. CDR1 KGHDR and CDR2 SFDVKD come from the germline V gene. Trimming left V 4 bases short and J 9 bases short, with 14 bases between. This chain's CDR3 is CATSEHSGQPQYF. The CDR3 bases are TGTGCCACCAGTGAACACAGCGGACAGCCCCAGTACTTC.

As regards this clonotype: The conserved phenylalanine or tryptophan is not found at the CDR3 terminus, so this likely reflects a read error. The limits of the CDR3 on the DNA are not certain, so only TCRdb's listed CDR3 is given. The chain recombines TRBV7-6 with TRBJ1-6. CDR1 is SGHVS, CDR2 FNYEAQ, per germline. The CDR3 spans 8 amino acids, including both terminal residues. Here the CDR3 reads CASSARPS.

There are a few counts of this clonotype. The chain has TRBV5-6 and TRBJ1-3; D is undetermined. Trimming took off 2 bases at V and 0 bases at J, with 12 bases between the two ends. The CDR3 extends over 16 amino acids. Germline V gives CDR1 SGHDT, CDR2 YYEEEE. CDR3 residues: CASSLPSPTSGNTIYF. CDR3 DNA sequence: TGTGCCAGCAGCTTACCCTCTCCTACCTCTGGAAACACCATATATTTT. Combining the CDR3 with reference TRBV5-6 and TRBJ1-3 gives the whole variable domain DAGVTQSPTHLIKTRGQQVTLRCSPKSGHDTVSWYQQALGQGPQFIFQYYEEEERQRGNFPDRFSGHQFPNYSSELNVNALLLGDSALYLCASSLPSPTSGNTIYFGEGSWLTVV.

The CDR3 is CASTPFQGMPQHF. In nucleotides, the CDR3 is TGTGCCAGCACCCCATTCCAGGGGATGCCCCAGCATTTT. The rearrangement uses TRBV12-3 or TRBV12-4 and TRBJ1-5, with a tentative D call TRBD1 (6 bases). The CDR3 consists of 13 residues. Trimming shortened V by 7 bases and J by 9 bases, and 16 bases separated the two germline ends.

This chain joins TRBV5-1 and TRBJ2-7; TRBD1 matches at 10 bases. Losses at the gene ends were 4 bases for V and 2 bases for J; bases not matched to a gene: 6. This CDR3 spans 15 amino acids. The germline gives CDR1 SGHRS, CDR2 YFSETQ. CDR3 amino acids: CASSQTGQGTYEQYF. CDR3 bases: TGCGCCAGCAGCCAGACGGGACAGGGGACCTACGAGCAGTACTTC.

This clonotype was detected many times. The V and J genes are TRBV25-1 and TRBJ2-2; 7 bases match TRBD1. J gave up 7 bases and V 2 bases, and 7 bases lay outside the gene matches. There are 15 residues in the CDR3. Germline loops: CDR1 MGHDK, CDR2 SYGVNS. The CDR3 DNA reads TGTGCCAGCAGTGAAGTAACAGGGGCCAGCGGGGAGCTGTTTTTT. Its protein is CASSEVTGASGELFF.

This clonotype came up a few times. V is TRBV7-6 and J is TRBJ2-6; 7 bases are a match to TRBD1. V trimming: 3 bases; J trimming: 2 bases; junction bases outside the gene matches: 4. The germline V gene has CDR1 SGHVS and CDR2 FNYEAQ. CDR3 length: 16 residues. The CDR3 spells CASSLRQGPGANVLTF. CDR3 nucleotides: TGTGCCAGCAGCTTGCGACAGGGCCCTGGGGCCAACGTCCTGACTTTC.

The gene calls are TRBV10-3 and TRBJ2-7; D remains ambiguous. This CDR3 has 13 residues. Germline V lookup: CDR1 ENHRY, CDR2 SYGVKD. The CDR3 loop reads CARDKGSLYEQYF. As DNA, the CDR3 is TGTGCTAGAGATAAGGGTAGTCTTTACGAGCAGTACTTC.

The chain couples TRBV29-1 to TRBJ2-7; D is uncertain. Trimming cost V 8 bases and J 3 bases, with 8 bases left between them. Germline values: CDR1 SQVTM, CDR2 ANQGSEA. This CDR3 has 10 residues. The CDR3 nucleotides are TGCAGCTCAACGAACTACGAGCAGTACTTC. Protein product: CSSTNYEQYF.

V usage is TRBV2 and J usage is TRBJ1-4; D is unclear. Trimming pared 6 bases from V and 0 bases from J, leaving 11 bases between. CDR1 and CDR2 from the germline V gene are SNHLY and FYNNEI. The CDR3 contains 15 residues. Here the CDR3 DNA reads TGTGCCAGCAGGAAGCAGCAAGCAACTAATGAAAAACTGTTTTTT. This gives the protein CASRKQQATNEKLFF. Filled out from reference TRBV2 and TRBJ1-4, the complete variable domain reads EPEVTQTPSHQVTQMGQEVILRCVPISNHLYFYWYRQILGQKVEFLVSFYNNEISEKSEIFDDQFSVERPDGSNFTLKIRSTKLEDSAMYFCASRKQQATNEKLFFGSGTQLSVL.

On this clonotype: One end of the junction fails to match germline, which may point to a read error. V gene TRBV11-2 combines with J gene TRBJ1-2, with TRBD1 matching over 9 bases. The CDR3 runs to 16 residues. Germline values: CDR1 SGHAT, CDR2 FQNNGV. CDR3 in amino acids: CASSPLTGTGNYGYTF. The DNA of the CDR3 is TGCGCCAGCAGCCCATTAACCGGGACAGGGAACTATGGCTACACCTTC.

This clonotype was picked up many times. V gene TRBV25-1 combines with J gene TRBJ2-7; 7 nucleotides align to TRBD1. V gave up 4 bases and J gave up 5 bases; unmatched junction bases: 8. This CDR3 region has 14 residues. Looked up from germline, CDR1 is MGHDK and CDR2 is SYGVNS. The DNA of the CDR3 is TGTGCCAGCAGTGCCGGCATGACAGGGAACGAGCAGTACTTC. Translating gives CASSAGMTGNEQYF.

This rearrangement joins TRBV25-1 to TRBJ1-6; D is ambiguous. CDR1 is MGHDK and CDR2 is SYGVNS in the germline V gene. V was shortened by 0 bases and J by 5 bases, with 14 bases between the two germline ends. This CDR3 spans 17 amino acids. This chain's CDR3 is CASSEYVGFPDNSPLHF. The CDR3 bases are TGTGCCAGCAGTGAATATGTCGGCTTCCCCGATAATTCACCCCTCCACTTT.

This clonotype was recorded once. Mismatch with germline at one junction end may stem from a read error. The CDR3 loop reads CASREGQGAWGNQPQHF. The CDR3 region has the DNA TGTGCCAGCAGGGAAGGGCAGGGGGCGTGGGGCAATCAGCCCCAGCATTTT. The V call is TRBV2, the J call TRBJ1-5; 8 bases fit TRBD1. The CDR3 spans 17 residues. Germline CDR1 SNHLY, CDR2 FYNNEI.

This clonotype appeared many times. V usage is TRBV20-1 and J usage is TRBJ1-1; tentative D call: TRBD1 (6 bases). The germline V gene encodes CDR1 DFQATT and CDR2 SNEGSKA (reference sequence). This CDR3 is 12 amino acids long. The CDR3 sequence: CSARGGNTEAFF. For the CDR3, the DNA is TGCAGCGCGCGAGGGGGGAACACTGAAGCTTTCTTT.

The rearrangement uses TRBV20-1 and TRBJ2-7; weak D call: TRBD2 (5 bases). Germline V gene data show CDR1 as DFQATT and CDR2 as SNEGSKA (reference sequence). This CDR3 is 15 amino acids long. The V end lost 6 bases, the J end lost 5 bases, and 23 bases lay between the germline ends. The CDR3 bases are TGCAGTGCCTACCCTCCTCTCTGGGAGAGTAACGAGCAGTACTTC. Its translation is CSAYPPLWESNEQYF.

A few counts support this clonotype. The chain couples TRBV12-3 or TRBV12-4 to TRBJ1-1; 9 bases map to TRBD1. The CDR3 spans 12 residues. V lost 7 bases to trimming and J lost 11 bases; unmatched junction nucleotides: 8. The CDR3 sequence is CASNLQGAGAFF. CDR3 DNA: TGTGCCAGCAACTTACAGGGGGCAGGTGCTTTCTTT.

The chain recombines TRBV20-1 with TRBJ2-7; 9 bases are shared with TRBD1. The junction had 17 bases not matched to a gene; V was cut back by 5 bases and J by 6 bases. Germline CDR1 and CDR2: DFQATT and SNEGSKA (reference sequence). The CDR3 has 16 residues. The CDR3 loop reads CSAALAGQGHIGEQYF. DNA for the CDR3: TGCAGTGCTGCCCTCGCGGGACAGGGTCACATAGGCGAGCAGTACTTC.

This rearrangement joins TRBV12-3 or TRBV12-4 to TRBJ2-5; 11 bases line up with TRBD1. The CDR3 is 14 residues long. After removal of 6 bases from V and 5 bases from J, the junction contained 5 bases not matched to a gene. The CDR3 region has the DNA TGTGCCAGCAGGGGGACAGGGGGAGGTGAGACCCAGTACTTC. Translated: CASRGTGGGETQYF.

This clonotype was seen ten or more times. This chain uses TRBV20-1 with TRBJ1-5; D is ambiguous. The V end lost 1 base, the J end lost 0 bases, and 7 bases lay between the germline ends. The length of the CDR3 is 14 residues. Looked up from germline, CDR1 is DFQATT and CDR2 is SNEGSKA (reference sequence). The CDR3, as DNA: TGCAGTGCTAGAGCCCCGGTTAGCAATCAGCCCCAGCATTTT. Amino acid sequence: CSARAPVSNQPQHF.

The J gene is TRBJ1-6, the V gene TRBV20-1, with TRBD1 matching 7 bases. CDR1 and CDR2 (germline): DFQATT, SNEGSKA (reference sequence). The CDR3 sequence is 13 residues long. DNA for the CDR3: TGCAGCCACCTACAGGGGCATAATTCACCCCTCCACTTT. It yields the protein CSHLQGHNSPLHF.

In regard to this clonotype: This sequence may be a read error, since a much larger clone differs from it by one base. This chain joins TRBV29-1 and TRBJ1-2, with a possible D match to TRBD1 (5 bases). The CDR3 is 13 residues long. Germline V gene lookup returns CDR1 SQVTM and CDR2 ANQGSEA. This CDR3 reads CSQYGTDQYDYTF. The CDR3 nucleotides are TGCAGCCAGTATGGGACTGACCAATATGACTACACCTTC.

This clonotype was seen a handful of times. The chain has TRBV15 and TRBJ1-1; 7 bases agree with TRBD1. V dropped 4 bases and J dropped 6; count of bases not matched to a gene: 5. The CDR3 runs to 13 residues. The germline V gene encodes CDR1 LNHNV and CDR2 YYDKDF (reference sequence). This CDR3 reads CATSTGQAPEAFF. The CDR3 DNA sequence: TGTGCCACCAGCACCGGACAGGCCCCTGAAGCTTTCTTT.